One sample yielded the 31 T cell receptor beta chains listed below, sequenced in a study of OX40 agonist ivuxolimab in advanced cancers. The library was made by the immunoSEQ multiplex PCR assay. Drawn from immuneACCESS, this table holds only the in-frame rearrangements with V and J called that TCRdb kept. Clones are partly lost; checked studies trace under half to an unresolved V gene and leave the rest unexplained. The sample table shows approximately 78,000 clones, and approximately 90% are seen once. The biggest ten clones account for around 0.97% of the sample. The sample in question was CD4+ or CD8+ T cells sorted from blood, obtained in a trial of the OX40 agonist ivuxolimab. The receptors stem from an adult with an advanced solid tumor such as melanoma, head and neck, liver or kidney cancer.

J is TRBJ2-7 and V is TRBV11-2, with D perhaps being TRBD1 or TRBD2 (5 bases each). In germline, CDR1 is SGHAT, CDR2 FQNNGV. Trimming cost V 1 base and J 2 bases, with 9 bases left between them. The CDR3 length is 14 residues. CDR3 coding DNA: TGTGCCAGCAGCTTAGTAGGGACCGCCTACGAGCAGTACTTC. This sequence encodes CASSLVGTAYEQYF.

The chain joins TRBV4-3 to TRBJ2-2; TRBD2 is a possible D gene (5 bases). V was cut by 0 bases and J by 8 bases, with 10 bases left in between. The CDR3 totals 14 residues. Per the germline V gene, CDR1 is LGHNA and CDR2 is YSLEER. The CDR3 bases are TGCGCCAGCAGCCAAGAACAGCCGGGAGGGGAGCTGTTTTTT. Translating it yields CASSQEQPGGELFF.

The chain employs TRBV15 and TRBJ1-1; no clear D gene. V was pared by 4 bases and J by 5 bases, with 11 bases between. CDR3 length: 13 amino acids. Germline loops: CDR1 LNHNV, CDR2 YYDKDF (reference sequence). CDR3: CATSTRPGTEAFF. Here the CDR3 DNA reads TGTGCCACCAGCACCCGGCCCGGGACTGAAGCTTTCTTT. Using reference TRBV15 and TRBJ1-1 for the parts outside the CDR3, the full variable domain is DAMVIQNPRYQVTQFGKPVTLSCSQTLNHNVMYWYQQKSSQAPKLLFHYYDKDFNNEADTPDNFQSRRPNTSFCFLDIRSPGLGDTAMYLCATSTRPGTEAFFGQGTRLTVV.

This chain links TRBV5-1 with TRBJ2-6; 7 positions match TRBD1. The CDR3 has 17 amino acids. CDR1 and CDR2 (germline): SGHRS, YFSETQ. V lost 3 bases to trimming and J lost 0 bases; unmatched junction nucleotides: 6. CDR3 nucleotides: TGCGCCAGCAGCTACCACAGGGGTACCTCTGGGGCCAACGTCCTGACTTTC. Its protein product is CASSYHRGTSGANVLTF. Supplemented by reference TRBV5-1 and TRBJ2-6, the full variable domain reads KAGVTQTPRYLIKTRGQQVTLSCSPISGHRSVSWYQQTPGQGLQFLFEYFSETQRNKGNFPGRFSGRQFSNSRSEMNVSTLELGDSALYLCASSYHRGTSGANVLTFGAGSRLTVL.

This CDR3 reads CASTPGTGWNTEAFF. CDR3 DNA sequence: TGTGCCAGTACCCCCGGGACAGGCTGGAACACTGAAGCTTTCTTT. The rearrangement joins TRBV19 to TRBJ1-1; the match to TRBD1 covers 8 bases. The germline CDR1 and CDR2 sequences are LNHDA and SQIVND (reference sequence). CDR3 length: 15 amino acids. With 7 bases clipped from V and 1 base from J, the junction kept 8 bases outside the gene matches.

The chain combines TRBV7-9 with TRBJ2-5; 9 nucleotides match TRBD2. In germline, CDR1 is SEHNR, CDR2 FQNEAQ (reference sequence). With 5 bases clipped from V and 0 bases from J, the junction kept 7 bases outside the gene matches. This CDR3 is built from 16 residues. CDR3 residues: CASSPLAGWYQETQYF. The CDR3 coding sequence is TGTGCCAGCAGCCCCCTAGCGGGGTGGTACCAAGAGACCCAGTACTTC.

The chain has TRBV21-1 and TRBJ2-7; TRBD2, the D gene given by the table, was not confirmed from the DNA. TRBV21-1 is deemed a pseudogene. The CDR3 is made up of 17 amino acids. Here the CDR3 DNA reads TGTGCCAGCAGCAAAAGTTCGCTAGCGGGAGTAAGGGACGAGCAGTACTTC. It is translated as CASSKSSLAGVRDEQYF.

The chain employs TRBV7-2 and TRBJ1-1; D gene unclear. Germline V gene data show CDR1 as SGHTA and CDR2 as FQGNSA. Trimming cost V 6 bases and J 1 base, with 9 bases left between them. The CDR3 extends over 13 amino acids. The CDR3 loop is CASRYPGNTEAFF. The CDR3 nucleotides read TGTGCCAGCAGATATCCCGGGAACACTGAAGCTTTCTTT.

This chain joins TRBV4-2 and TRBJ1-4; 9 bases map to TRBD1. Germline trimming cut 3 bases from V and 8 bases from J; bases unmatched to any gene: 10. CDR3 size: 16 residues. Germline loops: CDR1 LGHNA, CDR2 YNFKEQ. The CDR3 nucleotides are TGTGCCAGCAGCCAGCTTCGGGGACAGGGACGGGAAAAACTGTTTTTT. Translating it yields CASSQLRGQGREKLFF.

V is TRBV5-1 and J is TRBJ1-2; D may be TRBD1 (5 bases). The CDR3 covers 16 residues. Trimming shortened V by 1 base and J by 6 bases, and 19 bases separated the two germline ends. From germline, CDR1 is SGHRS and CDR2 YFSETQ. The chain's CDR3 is CASSLMGDPKADGYTF. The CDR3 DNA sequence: TGCGCCAGCAGCTTGATGGGGGACCCCAAGGCTGATGGCTACACCTTC.

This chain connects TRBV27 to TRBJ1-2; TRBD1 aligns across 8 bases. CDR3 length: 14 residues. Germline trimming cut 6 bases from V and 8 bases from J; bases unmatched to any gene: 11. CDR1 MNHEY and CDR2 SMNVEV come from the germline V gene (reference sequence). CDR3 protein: CASRPRQGFGGYTF. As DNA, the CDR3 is TGTGCCAGCAGACCAAGACAGGGGTTTGGCGGCTACACCTTC.

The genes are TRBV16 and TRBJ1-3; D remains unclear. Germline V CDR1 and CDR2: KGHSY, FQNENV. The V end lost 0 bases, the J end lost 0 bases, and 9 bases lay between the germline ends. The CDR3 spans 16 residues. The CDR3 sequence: CASSQSNKISGNTIYF. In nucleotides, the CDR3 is TGTGCCAGCAGCCAATCCAACAAAATCTCTGGAAACACCATATATTTT. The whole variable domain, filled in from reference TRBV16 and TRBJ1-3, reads GEEVAQTPKHLVRGEGQKAKLYCAPIKGHSYVFWYQQVLKNEFKFLISFQNENVFDETGMPKERFSAKCLPNSPCSLEIQATKLEDSAVYFCASSQSNKISGNTIYFGEGSWLTVV.

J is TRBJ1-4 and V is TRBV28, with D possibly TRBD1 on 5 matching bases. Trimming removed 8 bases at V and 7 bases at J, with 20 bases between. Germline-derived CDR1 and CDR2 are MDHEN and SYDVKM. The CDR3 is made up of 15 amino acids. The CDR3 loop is CASGGITNHREKLFF. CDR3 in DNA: TGTGCCAGCGGGGGAATCACTAACCACCGTGAAAAACTGTTTTTT. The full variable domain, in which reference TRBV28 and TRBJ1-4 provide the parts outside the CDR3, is DVKVTQSSRYLVKRTGEKVFLECVQDMDHENMFWYRQDPGLGLRLIYFSYDVKMKEKGDIPEGYSVSREKKERFSLILESASTNQTSMYLCASGGITNHREKLFFGSGTQLSVL.

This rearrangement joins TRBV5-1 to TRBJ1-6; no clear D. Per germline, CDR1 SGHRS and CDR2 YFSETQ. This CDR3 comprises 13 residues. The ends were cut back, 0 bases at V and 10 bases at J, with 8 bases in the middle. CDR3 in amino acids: CASSLVTDSPLHF. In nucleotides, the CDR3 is TGCGCCAGCAGCTTGGTTACCGACTCACCCCTCCACTTT.

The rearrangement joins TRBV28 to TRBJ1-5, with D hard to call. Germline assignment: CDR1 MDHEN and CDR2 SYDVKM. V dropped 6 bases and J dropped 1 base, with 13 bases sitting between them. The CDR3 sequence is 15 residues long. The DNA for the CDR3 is TGTGCCAGCAGACCGTCTTTGGGGAGCAATCAGCCCCAGCATTTT. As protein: CASRPSLGSNQPQHF. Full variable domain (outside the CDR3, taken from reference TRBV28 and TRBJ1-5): DVKVTQSSRYLVKRTGEKVFLECVQDMDHENMFWYRQDPGLGLRLIYFSYDVKMKEKGDIPEGYSVSREKKERFSLILESASTNQTSMYLCASRPSLGSNQPQHFGDGTRLSIL.

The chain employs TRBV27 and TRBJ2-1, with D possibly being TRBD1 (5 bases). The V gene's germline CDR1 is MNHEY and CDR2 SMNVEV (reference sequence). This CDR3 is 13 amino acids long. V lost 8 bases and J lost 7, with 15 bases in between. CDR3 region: CASWAGNENEQFF. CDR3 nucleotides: TGTGCCAGCTGGGCAGGGAATGAGAATGAGCAGTTCTTC.

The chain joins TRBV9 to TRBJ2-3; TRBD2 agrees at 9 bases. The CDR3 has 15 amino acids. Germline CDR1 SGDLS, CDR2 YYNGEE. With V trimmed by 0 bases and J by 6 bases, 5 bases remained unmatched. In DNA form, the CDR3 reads TGTGCCAGCAGCGTAGGGGTAGCGGGAGTGGATACGCAGTATTTT. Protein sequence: CASSVGVAGVDTQYF.

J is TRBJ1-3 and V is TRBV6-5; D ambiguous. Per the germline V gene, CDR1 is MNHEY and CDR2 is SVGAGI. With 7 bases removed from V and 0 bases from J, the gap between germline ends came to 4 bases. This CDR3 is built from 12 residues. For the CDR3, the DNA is TGTGCCAGCATGGGCTCTGGAAACACCATATATTTT. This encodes CASMGSGNTIYF.

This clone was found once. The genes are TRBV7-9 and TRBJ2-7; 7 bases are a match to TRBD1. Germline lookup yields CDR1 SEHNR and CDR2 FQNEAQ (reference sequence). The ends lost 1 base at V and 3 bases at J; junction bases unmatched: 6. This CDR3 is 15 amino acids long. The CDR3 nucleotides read TGTGCCAGCAGCTTAGGTTTACAGGGGATCTACGAGCAGTACTTC. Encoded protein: CASSLGLQGIYEQYF.

CDR3 loop: CASSVLAGGRVTGELFF. The CDR3 DNA follows: TGTGCCAGCAGTGTCCTAGCGGGAGGAAGGGTCACCGGGGAGCTGTTTTTT. This chain joins TRBV6-4 and TRBJ2-2; 11 nucleotides match TRBD2. The CDR3 sequence is 17 residues long. The trim removed 4 bases at V and 4 bases at J, leaving 8 bases unmatched. Germline assignment: CDR1 MRHNA and CDR2 SNTAGT.

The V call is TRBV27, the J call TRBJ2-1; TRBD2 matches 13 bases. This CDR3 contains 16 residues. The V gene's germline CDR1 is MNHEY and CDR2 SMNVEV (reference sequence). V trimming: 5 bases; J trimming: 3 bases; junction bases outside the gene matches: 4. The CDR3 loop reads CASSRTSGRIYNEQFF. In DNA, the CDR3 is TGTGCCAGCAGTCGGACTAGCGGGAGAATCTACAATGAGCAGTTCTTC.

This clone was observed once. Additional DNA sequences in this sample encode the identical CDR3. CDR3 in DNA: TGTGCCAGCAGCTTAGGCCGGGGGAACACTGAAGCTTTCTTT. It encodes CASSLGRGNTEAFF. J is TRBJ1-1 and V is TRBV11-3; D call uncertain. Between the trimmed V and J ends, which lost 1 base and 1 base, there was a span of 7 bases. Germline V gene lookup returns CDR1 SGHNT and CDR2 YENEEA. The CDR3 is 14 amino acids. The entire variable domain, with the rest obtained from reference TRBV11-3 and TRBJ1-1, is as follows: EAGVVQSPRYKIIEKKQPVAFWCNPISGHNTLYWYLQNLGQGPELLIRYENEEAVDDSQLPKDRFSAERLKGVDSTLKIQPAELGDSAVYLCASSLGRGNTEAFFGQGTRLTVV.

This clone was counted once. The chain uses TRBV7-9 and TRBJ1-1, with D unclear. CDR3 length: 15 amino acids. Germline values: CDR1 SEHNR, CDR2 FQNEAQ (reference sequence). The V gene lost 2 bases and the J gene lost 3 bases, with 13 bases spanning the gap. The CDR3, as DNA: TGTGCCAGCAGCTTATTGGAATTCCGGGACACTGAAGCTTTCTTT. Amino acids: CASSLLEFRDTEAFF.

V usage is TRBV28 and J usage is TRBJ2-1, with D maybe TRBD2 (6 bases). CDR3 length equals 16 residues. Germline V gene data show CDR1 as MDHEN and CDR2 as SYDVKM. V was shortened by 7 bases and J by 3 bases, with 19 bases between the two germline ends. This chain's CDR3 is CASNVKRALLYNEQFF. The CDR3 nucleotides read TGTGCCAGCAACGTCAAGCGGGCCCTTCTCTACAATGAGCAGTTCTTC.

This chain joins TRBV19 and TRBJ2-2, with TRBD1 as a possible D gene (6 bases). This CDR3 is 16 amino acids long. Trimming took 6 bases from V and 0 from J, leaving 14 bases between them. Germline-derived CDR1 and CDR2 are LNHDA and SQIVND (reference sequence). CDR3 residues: CASSWTAAANTGELFF. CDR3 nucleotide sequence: TGTGCCAGTAGCTGGACAGCCGCCGCGAACACCGGGGAGCTGTTTTTT. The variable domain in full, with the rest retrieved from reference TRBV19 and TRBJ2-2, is DGGITQSPKYLFRKEGQNVTLSCEQNLNHDAMYWYRQDPGQGLRLIYYSQIVNDFQKGDIAEGYSVSREKKESFPLTVTSAQKNPTAFYLCASSWTAAANTGELFFGEGSRLTVL.

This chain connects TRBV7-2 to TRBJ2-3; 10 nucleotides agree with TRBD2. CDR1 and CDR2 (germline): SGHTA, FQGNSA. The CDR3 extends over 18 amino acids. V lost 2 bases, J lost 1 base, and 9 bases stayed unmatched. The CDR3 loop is CASSLWLAGDGGTDTQYF. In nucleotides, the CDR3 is TGTGCCAGCAGCTTATGGCTAGCGGGGGATGGGGGCACAGATACGCAGTATTTT. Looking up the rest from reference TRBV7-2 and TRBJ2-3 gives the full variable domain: GAGVSQSPSNKVTEKGKDVELRCDPISGHTALYWYRQSLGQGLEFLIYFQGNSAPDKSGLPSDRFSAERTGGSVSTLTIQRTQQEDSAVYLCASSLWLAGDGGTDTQYFGPGTRLTVL.

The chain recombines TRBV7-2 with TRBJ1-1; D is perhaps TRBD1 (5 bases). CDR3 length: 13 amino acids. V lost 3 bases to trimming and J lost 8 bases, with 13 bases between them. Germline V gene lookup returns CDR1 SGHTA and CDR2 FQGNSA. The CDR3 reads CASSFGPGGEAFF. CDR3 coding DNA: TGTGCCAGCAGCTTCGGGCCCGGGGGGGAAGCTTTCTTT.

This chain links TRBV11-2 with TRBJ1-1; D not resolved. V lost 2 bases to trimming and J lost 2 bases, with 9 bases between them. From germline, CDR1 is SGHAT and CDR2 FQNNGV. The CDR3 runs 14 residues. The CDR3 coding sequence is TGTGCCAGCAGCTTAAGTGTTGCAAACACTGAAGCTTTCTTT. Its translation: CASSLSVANTEAFF.

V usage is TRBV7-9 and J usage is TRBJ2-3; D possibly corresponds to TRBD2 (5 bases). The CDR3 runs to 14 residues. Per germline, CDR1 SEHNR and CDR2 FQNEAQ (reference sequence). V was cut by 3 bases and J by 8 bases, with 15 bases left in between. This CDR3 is CASSFGSVEATQYF. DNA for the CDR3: TGTGCCAGCAGCTTCGGGTCGGTGGAGGCTACGCAGTATTTT.

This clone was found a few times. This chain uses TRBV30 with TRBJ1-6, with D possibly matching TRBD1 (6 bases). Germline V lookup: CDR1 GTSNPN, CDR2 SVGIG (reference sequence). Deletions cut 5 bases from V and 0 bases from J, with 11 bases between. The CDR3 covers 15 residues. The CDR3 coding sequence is TGTGCCTGGCGCCTAGGGGGCTCCTATAATTCACCCCTCCACTTT. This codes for CAWRLGGSYNSPLHF.

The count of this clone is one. For the CDR3, the DNA is TGTGCCAGCTCACCAGGCAGGGGGCCCCACAATGAGCAGTTCTTC. It translates to CASSPGRGPHNEQFF. The V call is TRBV18, the J call TRBJ2-1; 8 nucleotides agree with TRBD1. Germline assignment: CDR1 KGHSH and CDR2 LQKENI. The trim removed 2 bases at V and 5 bases at J, leaving 5 bases unmatched. CDR3 length: 15 residues.